This TCR beta chain stems from a study of somatic mutations in cytotoxic T cells in rheumatoid arthritis (dated by TCRdb to about 2017). About the full investigation: Before any treatment started and right after they were diagnosed, patients gave peripheral blood samples (about 27 ml EDTA). A FACSAria II or Sony SH800 was used to flow-sort some V beta antibody-stained T-cell populations at nearly 100% purity, and TCRB sequencing was also done on sorted V beta1+ cells. To characterize clonality, the study used TCRB deep sequencing while asking whether somatic mutations are carried by expanded CD8+ T-cell clones in newly diagnosed, untreated rheumatoid arthritis. TCRB deep sequencing was performed for some 65 rheumatoid arthritis patients and more than 15 healthy controls. Patient and control groups had essentially identical median ages. The investigation overall reported the following: Healthy controls showed no age-related increase in CD8+ clonality, whereas patients did (Spearman r ≈ 0.49). The largest CD8+ clone made up more than 20% of CD8+ cells in 8 of 65 patients, and blood and synovial fluid shared several identical CD8+ TCRB sequences. The slight TRBV07 underrepresentation in patients was not adjusted for multiple comparisons. There was no significant difference in CD8+ T-cell clonality between rheumatoid arthritis patients and age-matched healthy controls. The expanded CD8+ clones had unknown antigen targets, and not appearing in virus-specific databases did not rule out that they were virus-specific.

The trim is 5 bases for V and 3 bases for J, with a gap of 8 bases between the germline ends. The CDR3 covers 13 residues, taking in both the cysteine and the phenylalanine. Only the CDR3 DNA is retained, 39 bases long and in frame from the first base. In the germline V gene (reference sequence), CDR1 corresponds to MNHEY and CDR2 to SMNVEV. Flow cytometry confirmed the purity of CD4+ and CD8+ cells that had been isolated by positive magnetic bead selection on an AutoMACS. Clonal expansions were first screened by flow cytometry with a TCR V beta antibody panel, then characterized by TCRB deep sequencing of sorted CD8+ fractions. Isolation of peripheral blood mononuclear cells was done through Ficoll-Paque PLUS density gradient separation. Nucleospin Tissue or Tissue XS kits were used to extract DNA from CD4-enriched, CD8-enriched or PBMC samples, and a Qubit 2.0 fluorometer was used for quantification.

Sequencing of TCRB CDR3 was done on genomic DNA with the immunoSEQ assay. In the source study's methods: When patient CD8+ clones exceeding 1% were checked against published virus-specific TCRB sequences, only a few matched. The analyses included only productive TCRB rearrangements. Defining a clone by its unique TCRB CDR3 sequence, the study calculated clonality as a productive clonality index derived from Shannon entropy. Repertoire overlap for a pair of samples was computed from each clone's template counts relative to total templates per sample. V-gene usage measured by flow cytometry correlated with TCRB sequencing V-gene usage, with a Spearman r of roughly 0.67. TCRdb mirrors the immuneACCESS table, restricted to in-frame sequences. Some clones are absent from its copies; in checked studies, under half trace to an unresolved V gene, and the reason for the others is unknown. V and J calls plus clone size are reproduced from that table; the DNA served to infer D and trimming. In this sample the table shows 14,000 or so clones, about 77% of which occur a single time. 13% to 15% of the sample is in the top ten clones.

Regarding this clone: Its antigen has not been determined. Within one base of it there is no much larger clone, and no base qualities were kept.

The rearranged segments are TRBV27 and TRBJ2-1, and the D gene may be TRBD2, 6 bases matching. The sequence derives from an adult with rheumatoid arthritis. The sequenced material came from CD8+ T cells sorted from blood. CDR3 protein: CASSRENYNEQFF. Read as DNA, the sequence is TGTGCCAGCAGTCGGGAGAACTACAATGAGCAGTTCTTC.